A single sample is the source of the 9 T cell receptor beta chains below, sequenced in a study of OX40 agonist ivuxolimab in advanced cancers. The library was produced with the immunoSEQ multiplex PCR assay. Held by TCRdb, this immuneACCESS table contains in-frame sequences only and omits some clones. Under half of the omission traces to an unresolved V gene where checked; the cause of the rest is unknown. The sample table shows 65,000 to 85,000 clones, and approximately 86% are seen once. The top ten constitute just over 2.5% of the sample. Source: CD4+ or CD8+ T cells sorted from blood, taken in a trial of the OX40 agonist ivuxolimab. These receptors were taken from an adult with an advanced solid tumor such as melanoma, head and neck, liver or kidney cancer.

The DNA of the CDR3 is TGTGCCAGCAATTTGGGAGAACCCTACGAGCAGTACTTC. This encodes CASNLGEPYEQYF. This chain links TRBV6-6 with TRBJ2-7; maybe TRBD2 (5 bases). The CDR3 sequence is 13 residues long. Germline V gene data show CDR1 as MNHNY and CDR2 as SVGAGI (reference sequence). Trimming cost V 7 bases and J 2 bases, with 12 bases left between them.

CDR3 DNA: TGTGCCAGCTCACCGGACAGTCCAGGGGGTGCCTACGAGCAGTACTTC. As protein: CASSPDSPGGAYEQYF. The chain combines TRBV18 with TRBJ2-7; TRBD1 matches at 7 bases. V lost 3 bases, J lost 2 bases, and 10 bases stayed unmatched. The germline gives CDR1 KGHSH, CDR2 LQKENI. This CDR3 has 16 residues.

This clone was picked up a small number of times. The V gene is TRBV19, the J gene TRBJ1-1; TRBD1 matches at 7 bases. Trimming removed 8 bases from V and 4 bases from J; junction bases left unmatched: 13. The CDR3 length is 15 residues. The germline V gene has CDR1 LNHDA and CDR2 SQIVND (reference sequence). CDR3 coding DNA: TGTGCCAGTCTCTCACTCATCACAGGGGTCACTGAAGCTTTCTTT. Translated, it gives CASLSLITGVTEAFF. The full variable domain, in which reference TRBV19 and TRBJ1-1 provide the parts outside the CDR3, is DGGITQSPKYLFRKEGQNVTLSCEQNLNHDAMYWYRQDPGQGLRLIYYSQIVNDFQKGDIAEGYSVSREKKESFPLTVTSAQKNPTAFYLCASLSLITGVTEAFFGQGTRLTVV.

The V call is TRBV6-1, the J call TRBJ1-2; D not resolved. The germline V gene encodes CDR1 MNHNS and CDR2 SASEGT. Trimming shortened V by 1 base and J by 3 bases, and 3 bases separated the two germline ends. This CDR3 has 12 residues. CDR3 sequence (DNA): TGTGCCAGCAGTGAAGGGGACTATGGCTACACCTTC. It specifies CASSEGDYGYTF.

This chain connects TRBV28 to TRBJ2-5; D not resolved. Germline CDR1 is MDHEN and CDR2 is SYDVKM. There are 13 residues in the CDR3. V dropped 6 bases and J dropped 1 base, with 9 bases sitting between them. The DNA of the CDR3 is TGTGCCAGCAGCCCGGCCTCCCAAGAGACCCAGTACTTC. Protein: CASSPASQETQYF.

The chain uses TRBV27 and TRBJ2-5, with TRBD1 matching 9 bases. This CDR3 is built from 15 residues. Germline-derived CDR1 and CDR2 are MNHEY and SMNVEV (reference sequence). Losses at the gene ends were 7 bases for V and 1 base for J; bases not matched to a gene: 7. The CDR3: CASKTGTGPQETQYF. The CDR3 region has the DNA TGTGCCAGCAAAACCGGGACAGGGCCCCAAGAGACCCAGTACTTC.

This chain joins TRBV7-2 and TRBJ2-1; 10 bases align to TRBD1. V was pared by 5 bases and J by 1 base, with 2 bases of the junction left unmatched. Germline V gene data show CDR1 as SGHTA and CDR2 as FQGNSA. This CDR3 is 15 amino acids long. The DNA for the CDR3 is TGTGCCAGCAGCCGGGGACAGGGGTCCTACAATGAGCAGTTCTTC. It yields the protein CASSRGQGSYNEQFF.

J is TRBJ1-2 and V is TRBV2; D is ambiguous. Germline CDR1 and CDR2: SNHLY and FYNNEI. This CDR3 has 12 residues. The V and J ends lost 5 bases and 4 bases respectively, with 8 bases between them. CDR3 sequence reads: CASSRSAYGYTF. The CDR3 DNA sequence: TGTGCCAGCAGTAGGTCAGCCTATGGCTACACCTTC.

This clone was detected only once. The chain couples TRBV6-6 to TRBJ2-7; the match to TRBD1 covers 7 bases. CDR3 length: 14 residues. Losses at the gene ends were 2 bases for V and 4 bases for J; bases not matched to a gene: 5. Per the germline V gene, CDR1 is MNHNY and CDR2 is SVGAGI (reference sequence). The CDR3 region is CASSYAGGEYEQYV. In nucleotides, the CDR3 is TGTGCCAGCAGTTACGCAGGGGGAGAATACGAGCAGTACGTC.